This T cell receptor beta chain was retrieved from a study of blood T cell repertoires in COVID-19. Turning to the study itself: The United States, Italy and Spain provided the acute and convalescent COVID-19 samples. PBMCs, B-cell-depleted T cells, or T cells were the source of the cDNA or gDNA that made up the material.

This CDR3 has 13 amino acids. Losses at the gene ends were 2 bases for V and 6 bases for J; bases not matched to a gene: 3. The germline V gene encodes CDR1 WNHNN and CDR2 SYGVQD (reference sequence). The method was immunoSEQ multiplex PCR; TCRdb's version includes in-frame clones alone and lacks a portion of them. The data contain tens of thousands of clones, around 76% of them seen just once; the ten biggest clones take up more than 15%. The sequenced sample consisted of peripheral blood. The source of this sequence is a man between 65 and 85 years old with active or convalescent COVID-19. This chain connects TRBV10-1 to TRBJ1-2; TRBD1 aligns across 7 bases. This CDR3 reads CASSEGRGDGYTF. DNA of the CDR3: TGCGCCAGCAGTGAGGGCAGGGGGGATGGCTACACCTTC.